This record looks at one TCR beta chain sequence and its context. The sample originates from a study of blood T cell repertoires in COVID-19. The method was immunoSEQ multiplex PCR; TCRdb's version includes in-frame clones alone and lacks a portion of them. Counted here are about 98,000 clones, roughly 87% occurring once; the ten biggest clones make up under 20%. The V gene's germline CDR1 is MDHEN and CDR2 SYDVKM. V trimming: 1 base; J trimming: 8 bases; junction bases outside the gene matches: 9. The CDR3 has 17 residues. The sequenced sample consisted of peripheral blood. The source of this sequence is a man of 80 years or more with acute or convalescent COVID-19. The chain recombines TRBV28 with TRBJ2-1, with 12 bases fitting TRBD2. Here the CDR3 reads CASSLYTSGGPGDEQFF. CDR3 bases: TGTGCCAGCAGTTTATATACTAGCGGGGGGCCTGGAGATGAGCAGTTCTTC.